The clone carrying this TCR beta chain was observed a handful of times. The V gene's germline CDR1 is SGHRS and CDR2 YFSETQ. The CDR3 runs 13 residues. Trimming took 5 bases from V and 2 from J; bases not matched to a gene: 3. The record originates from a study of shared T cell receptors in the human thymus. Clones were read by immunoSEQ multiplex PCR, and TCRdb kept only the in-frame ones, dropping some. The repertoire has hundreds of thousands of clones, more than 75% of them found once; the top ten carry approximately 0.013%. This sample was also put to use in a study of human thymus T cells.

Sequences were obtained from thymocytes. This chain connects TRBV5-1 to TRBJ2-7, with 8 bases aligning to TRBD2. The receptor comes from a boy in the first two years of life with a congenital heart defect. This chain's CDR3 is CASRLAGTYEQYF. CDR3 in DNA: TGCGCCAGCAGGCTAGCGGGTACCTACGAGCAGTACTTC. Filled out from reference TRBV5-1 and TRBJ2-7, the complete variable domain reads KAGVTQTPRYLIKTRGQQVTLSCSPISGHRSVSWYQQTPGQGLQFLFEYFSETQRNKGNFPGRFSGRQFSNSRSEMNVSTLELGDSALYLCASRLAGTYEQYFGPGTRLTVT.